The TCR beta chain described here comes from a study of response to subunit inactivated influenza vaccine. Study conclusions and caveats: The authors put forward the suggestion that each seasonal influenza vaccination may bring in only a limited number of new T cells.

TCRdb ran MiXCR on the RT-PCR reads and lists one entry per CDR3 protein. The sample consists of 750,000 to 850,000 distinct CDR3 sequences, about 18% of them appearing once. This clonotype was counted at least ten times. Its antigen remains unknown. With 6 bases clipped from V and 6 bases from J, the junction kept 6 bases outside the gene matches. Germline CDR1 is SQVTM and CDR2 is ANQGSEA. This CDR3 contains 13 residues. This sequence joins TRBV29-1 and TRBJ2-2; 8 bases align to TRBD1. The sequencing here drew on PBMCs from blood, taken around 5 days after vaccination. This receptor was taken from a man aged 50 or older who received an inactivated influenza vaccine. The CDR3 reads CSVGQGVAGELFF. The CDR3 DNA is TGCAGCGTAGGACAGGGAGTAGCCGGGGAGCTGTTTTTT.